This T cell receptor beta chain was found in a study of shared clonotypes between healthy human individuals. Assay: immunoSEQ multiplex PCR; the TCRdb copy retains only in-frame clones and omits some. This sample has about 980,000 clones, with roughly 72% found just once. V was clipped by 7 bases and J by 2 bases; unmatched bases: 6. The length of the CDR3 is 14 residues. CDR1 is SQVTM and CDR2 is ANQGSEA in the germline V gene. The sample taken for sequencing was memory CD4+ T cells sorted from blood. As for subset: CD45RA-negative fraction. The TCR comes from a man in his late teens or twenties in good health. The chain carries TRBV29-1 and TRBJ2-2; 8 bases are shared with TRBD1. CDR3 loop: CSAGQGKNTGELFF. DNA of the CDR3: TGCAGCGCTGGACAGGGAAAAAACACCGGGGAGCTGTTTTTT.